This TCR beta chain was recovered during a study of blood T cell repertoires in COVID-19. Study as a whole: T cells, B-cell-depleted T cells, or PBMCs provided the cDNA or gDNA that served as material.

How the authors handled the data: Nucleated cell number was recorded as an estimate derived from reference gene primer amplification. The protocol was immunoSEQ multiplex PCR, while the TCRdb copy is restricted to in-frame clones and leaves out a portion. Clonal size and the V and J genes are those of that table, whereas D and trimming came from the DNA. In the table there are 200,000 to 250,000 clones, 75% to 90% of which are singletons. Seattle patients were enrolled during active infection and followed longitudinally. Trimming removed 7 bases from V and 11 bases from J, with 17 bases in between. Germline CDR1 reads SGHTA; CDR2 reads FQGNSA. The CDR3 consists of 12 residues. This clone was observed a single time.

This sequence originates from a man aged 30 to 45 with COVID-19, enrolled during active disease. V gene TRBV7-2 combines with J gene TRBJ1-1; maybe TRBD1 (5 bases). The sample taken for sequencing was peripheral blood. The CDR3, as DNA: TGTGCCAGCACCCGCCGGGCGGGGCCTGCTTTCTTT. Protein sequence: CASTRRAGPAFF. The full variable domain, rest sourced from reference TRBV7-2 and TRBJ1-1, is GAGVSQSPSNKVTEKGKDVELRCDPISGHTALYWYRQSLGQGLEFLIYFQGNSAPDKSGLPSDRFSAERTGGSVSTLTIQRTQQEDSAVYLCASTRRAGPAFFGQGTRLTVV.